Listed below are T cell receptor beta chains from one sample, sequenced in a study of blood T cell repertoires in COVID-19. Measured with immunoSEQ multiplex PCR; TCRdb has only the in-frame clones, and not every one. The repertoire holds roughly 480,000 clones, with 85% to 90% as singletons. The sample was peripheral blood. Receptors were obtained from a man aged 18 to 30 with COVID-19, enrolled during active disease. Each CDR3 is given with its conserved first and last residue. Each record gives: CDR3 length, clone size, V gene, J gene, D gene, CDR3 protein, CDR3 DNA. The D gene is left open where the match is weak. For some rows the clone size is stated as once, few or many, or as a class when expanded; others skip it.

cdr3_length: 16; clone_size: -; v_call: TRBV20-1; j_call: TRBJ2-4; d_call: TRBD1; cdr3_aa: CSASDNTGQGFNIQYF; cdr3_nt: TGCAGTGCTAGTGACAATACGGGACAGGGTTTCAACATTCAGTACTTC
cdr3_length: 15; clone_size: -; v_call: TRBV5-1; j_call: TRBJ2-1; d_call: TRBD2; cdr3_aa: CAVRAGLAGGDEQFF; cdr3_nt: TGCGCCGTAAGAGCTGGACTAGCGGGAGGTGATGAGCAGTTCTTC
cdr3_length: 13; clone_size: -; v_call: TRBV4-1; j_call: TRBJ2-5; d_call: -; cdr3_aa: CASSQVGVETQYF; cdr3_nt: TGCGCCAGCAGCCAAGTAGGGGTAGAGACCCAGTACTTC
cdr3_length: 13; clone_size: once; v_call: TRBV12-3/TRBV12-4; j_call: TRBJ1-1; d_call: TRBD1; cdr3_aa: CASRGTVRTEAFF; cdr3_nt: TGTGCCAGCCGGGGGACAGTCCGGACTGAAGCTTTCTTT
cdr3_length: 14; clone_size: few; v_call: TRBV5-6; j_call: TRBJ2-7; d_call: TRBD2; cdr3_aa: CASSISGGAYEQYF; cdr3_nt: TGTGCCAGCAGCATTAGCGGGGGGGCCTACGAGCAGTACTTC
cdr3_length: 15; clone_size: -; v_call: TRBV24-1; j_call: TRBJ2-1; d_call: -; cdr3_aa: CATSFLGGPHNEQFF; cdr3_nt: TGTGCCACCAGTTTTCTAGGAGGACCCCACAATGAGCAGTTCTTC
cdr3_length: 14; clone_size: -; v_call: TRBV7-2; j_call: TRBJ2-3; d_call: -; cdr3_aa: CASSLQAFADTQYF; cdr3_nt: TGTGCCAGCAGCTTACAGGCTTTTGCAGATACGCAGTATTTT
cdr3_length: 15; clone_size: -; v_call: TRBV28; j_call: TRBJ1-5; d_call: -; cdr3_aa: CASSLRHPGNQPQHF; cdr3_nt: TGTGCCAGCAGTTTGCGACACCCTGGCAATCAGCCCCAGCATTTT
cdr3_length: 14; clone_size: few; v_call: TRBV5-1; j_call: TRBJ1-1; d_call: TRBD1; cdr3_aa: CASSSGTGVTEAFF; cdr3_nt: TGCGCCAGCAGCTCCGGGACAGGGGTCACTGAAGCTTTCTTT
cdr3_length: 14; clone_size: -; v_call: TRBV7-2; j_call: TRBJ2-2; d_call: -; cdr3_aa: CASSSTTATGELFF; cdr3_nt: TGTGCCAGCAGCTCCACGACAGCCACCGGGGAGCTGTTTTTT
cdr3_length: 14; clone_size: -; v_call: TRBV24-1; j_call: TRBJ2-1; d_call: TRBD2; cdr3_aa: CATSRTGGYNEQFF; cdr3_nt: TGTGCCACCAGTCGAACGGGAGGCTACAATGAGCAGTTCTTC
cdr3_length: 15; clone_size: -; v_call: TRBV19; j_call: TRBJ1-5; d_call: -; cdr3_aa: CASSITDYSNQPQHF; cdr3_nt: TGTGCCAGTAGTATAACAGATTATAGCAATCAGCCCCAGCATTTT
cdr3_length: 15; clone_size: -; v_call: TRBV3-1/TRBV3-2; j_call: TRBJ1-1; d_call: -; cdr3_aa: CASSQDRGMGTEAFF; cdr3_nt: TGTGCCAGCAGCCAAGACAGGGGAATGGGCACTGAAGCTTTCTTT
cdr3_length: 11; clone_size: -; v_call: TRBV28; j_call: TRBJ2-7; d_call: -; cdr3_aa: CASSPNNEQYF; cdr3_nt: TGTGCCAGCAGCCCGAACAACGAGCAGTACTTC
cdr3_length: 13; clone_size: -; v_call: TRBV7-9; j_call: TRBJ2-7; d_call: -; cdr3_aa: CASSYRGTAEQYF; cdr3_nt: TGTGCCAGCAGCTACCGGGGGACCGCCGAGCAGTACTTC
cdr3_length: 15; clone_size: -; v_call: TRBV2; j_call: TRBJ2-3; d_call: TRBD2; cdr3_aa: CASRLLATGTDTQYF; cdr3_nt: TGTGCCAGCAGGTTACTAGCGACGGGCACAGATACGCAGTATTTT
cdr3_length: 15; clone_size: -; v_call: TRBV14; j_call: TRBJ1-3; d_call: TRBD1; cdr3_aa: CASSLQGISGNTIYF; cdr3_nt: TGTGCCAGCAGCCTACAGGGGATCTCTGGAAACACCATATATTTT
cdr3_length: 15; clone_size: -; v_call: TRBV2; j_call: TRBJ2-3; d_call: -; cdr3_aa: CASSLSGPGTDTQYF; cdr3_nt: TGTGCCAGCAGCCTTAGCGGACCCGGAACAGATACGCAGTATTTT
cdr3_length: 15; clone_size: few; v_call: TRBV7-9; j_call: TRBJ2-7; d_call: TRBD1; cdr3_aa: CASSPRQGTEGEQYF; cdr3_nt: TGTGCCAGCAGCCCAAGACAGGGGACGGAGGGCGAGCAGTACTTC
cdr3_length: 15; clone_size: -; v_call: TRBV5-4; j_call: TRBJ1-2; d_call: TRBD1; cdr3_aa: CASSPPTGQGGGYTF; cdr3_nt: TGTGCCAGCAGCCCGCCAACGGGACAGGGAGGCGGCTACACCTTC
cdr3_length: 14; clone_size: -; v_call: TRBV19; j_call: TRBJ2-7; d_call: TRBD2; cdr3_aa: CASSISGRAYEQYF; cdr3_nt: TGTGCCAGTAGTATATCCGGGAGGGCCTACGAGCAGTACTTC
cdr3_length: 15; clone_size: -; v_call: TRBV5-4; j_call: TRBJ2-7; d_call: TRBD2; cdr3_aa: CASSLLSGGAREQYF; cdr3_nt: TGTGCCAGCAGCTTACTGAGCGGGGGGGCCAGGGAGCAGTACTTC
cdr3_length: 13; clone_size: -; v_call: TRBV30; j_call: TRBJ1-1; d_call: -; cdr3_aa: CAWSVAGVGEAFF; cdr3_nt: TGTGCCTGGAGTGTTGCAGGGGTGGGTGAAGCTTTCTTT
cdr3_length: 13; clone_size: once; v_call: TRBV14; j_call: TRBJ2-5; d_call: -; cdr3_aa: CASSRGTAETQYF; cdr3_nt: TGTGCCAGCAGCCGTGGTACAGCAGAGACCCAGTACTTC
cdr3_length: 14; clone_size: -; v_call: TRBV4-1; j_call: TRBJ2-5; d_call: -; cdr3_aa: CASSQIGLGVPQYF; cdr3_nt: TGCGCCAGCAGCCAAATCGGACTTGGGGTCCCCCAGTACTTC